These 24 T cell receptor beta chains share one sample of origin, sequenced in a study of cytomegalovirus exposure and HLA in healthy donors listed by TCRdb under 2017. Preparation of the library involved the immunoSEQ multiplex PCR assay. For the multiplex PCR, a mixture combining 60 forward primers for TCR Vbeta segments and 13 reverse primers for TCR Jbeta segments was used. Held by TCRdb, this immuneACCESS table contains in-frame sequences only and omits some clones. Under half of the omission traces to an unresolved V gene where checked; the cause of the rest is unknown. The sample contains some 180,000 clones, over 65% of them found a single time. The biggest ten clones account for about 3.5% of the sample. The sequenced sample was PBMCs. Receptors originate from a man in his forties in good health and CMV-seropositive.

This sequence joins TRBV4-2 and TRBJ2-2; tentative D call: TRBD1 (6 bases). Germline CDR1 and CDR2: LGHNA and YNFKEQ. The CDR3 runs to 15 residues. The V end was cut by 1 base, the J end by 2 bases, with 8 bases between. DNA of the CDR3: TGTGCCAGCAGCCAAGCGGGACACAACACCGGGGAGCTGTTTTTT. It codes for CASSQAGHNTGELFF.

The chain couples TRBV25-1 to TRBJ1-1; D may be TRBD1 (6 bases). Between the trimmed V and J ends, which lost 3 bases and 0 bases, there was a span of 14 bases. The V gene's germline CDR1 is MGHDK and CDR2 SYGVNS. This CDR3 spans 16 amino acids. The CDR3 loop reads CASSDEGDVMNTEAFF. DNA for the CDR3: TGTGCCAGCAGTGACGAGGGGGATGTCATGAACACTGAAGCTTTCTTT.

The CDR3 spells CASSPGGGANEKLFF. CDR3 DNA sequence: TGTGCCAGCAGCCCCGGGGGAGGGGCTAATGAAAAACTGTTTTTT. The chain carries TRBV27 and TRBJ1-4, with TRBD1 as a possible D gene (5 bases). This CDR3 is 15 amino acids long. The germline gives CDR1 MNHEY, CDR2 SMNVEV (reference sequence). Trimming stripped 6 bases from V and 3 bases from J, with 14 bases between.

The V call is TRBV7-9, the J call TRBJ2-5; 7 positions match TRBD2. This CDR3 has 15 residues. Unmatched junction bases numbered 7, after V lost 5 bases and J lost 1 base. Per the germline V gene, CDR1 is SEHNR and CDR2 is FQNEAQ (reference sequence). CDR3 DNA sequence: TGTGCCAGCAGCAATGGAGGGAGGGTCCAAGAGACCCAGTACTTC. It encodes CASSNGGRVQETQYF. The entire variable domain, with the rest obtained from reference TRBV7-9 and TRBJ2-5, is as follows: DTGVSQNPRHKITKRGQNVTFRCDPISEHNRLYWYRQTLGQGPEFLTYFQNEAQLEKSRLLSDRFSAERPKGSFSTLEIQRTEQGDSAMYLCASSNGGRVQETQYFGPGTRLLVL.

The genes are TRBV6-5 and TRBJ2-5, with 7 bases identical to TRBD2. V lost 8 bases to trimming and J lost 1 base; unmatched junction nucleotides: 4. Germline loops: CDR1 MNHEY, CDR2 SVGAGI. The CDR3 runs to 13 residues. The CDR3 DNA sequence: TGTGCCAGCGCGGGGGTAGGCCAAGAGACCCAGTACTTC. Encoded protein: CASAGVGQETQYF.

The chain has TRBV4-1 and TRBJ1-5; D possibly corresponds to TRBD1 (6 bases). V shed 1 base and J shed 0 bases, with 10 bases lying between them. The CDR3 is 16 residues long. Germline loops: CDR1 MGHRA, CDR2 YSYEKL. This CDR3 reads CASSQGTAYSNQPQHF. The CDR3 DNA reads as TGCGCCAGCAGCCAAGGGACAGCCTATAGCAATCAGCCCCAGCATTTT.

J is TRBJ2-2 and V is TRBV5-4, with 7 bases matching TRBD2. The CDR3 loop spans 16 amino acids. The J segment lost 3 bases and the V segment lost 0 bases, leaving 5 bases of the junction unmatched. Germline V gives CDR1 SGHNT, CDR2 YYREEE (reference sequence). The CDR3 DNA reads TGTGCCAGCAGCTTGGACGGGAGGTCCGACACCGGGGAGCTGTTTTTT. It specifies CASSLDGRSDTGELFF.

This chain uses TRBV7-3 with TRBJ2-1, with TRBD1 matching 8 bases. Germline CDR1 and CDR2: SGHTA and FQGTGA. With 5 bases clipped from V and 8 bases from J, the junction kept 5 bases outside the gene matches. This CDR3 has 13 amino acids. The CDR3 is CASSLQGADEQFF. The CDR3 nucleotides read TGTGCCAGCAGCCTCCAGGGGGCCGATGAGCAGTTCTTC.

J is TRBJ2-7 and V is TRBV7-6; no clear D. Germline lookup yields CDR1 SGHVS and CDR2 FNYEAQ. Trimming took off 2 bases at V and 1 base at J, with 15 bases between the two ends. The length of the CDR3 is 16 residues. The CDR3 loop is CASSLSGVGFSYEQYF. The CDR3 nucleotides read TGTGCCAGCAGCTTAAGTGGAGTTGGCTTTTCCTACGAGCAGTACTTC.

The CDR3 DNA reads TGTGCCAGCAGCTTAGCGCGGCAGGGGGCGTACGAGCAGTACTTC. Translating it yields CASSLARQGAYEQYF. J is TRBJ2-7 and V is TRBV7-2; 8 bases match TRBD1. This CDR3 has 15 amino acids. Trimming removed 0 bases from V and 4 bases from J; junction bases left unmatched: 5. Germline V lookup: CDR1 SGHTA, CDR2 FQGNSA.

The J gene is TRBJ2-7, the V gene TRBV7-2; D not resolved. The germline V gene encodes CDR1 SGHTA and CDR2 FQGNSA. V was trimmed by 4 bases and J by 6 bases, leaving 10 bases between them. The CDR3 extends over 12 amino acids. The CDR3 sequence is CASSSISGEQYF. CDR3 nucleotides: TGTGCCAGCAGCTCAATCTCCGGCGAGCAGTACTTC.

This chain joins TRBV7-3 and TRBJ2-3, with a weak D call TRBD1 (5 bases). In germline, CDR1 is SGHTA, CDR2 FQGTGA. This CDR3 has 18 amino acids. V was shortened by 2 bases and J by 0 bases, with 18 bases between the two germline ends. CDR3 loop: CASSLATGTTLSTDTQYF. The CDR3 nucleotides are TGTGCCAGCAGCTTAGCCACAGGCACCACTTTAAGCACAGATACGCAGTATTTT.

J is TRBJ2-7 and V is TRBV10-3; 9 bases are a match to TRBD2. The CDR3 has 14 residues. Germline CDR1 is ENHRY and CDR2 is SYGVKD. V was pared by 6 bases and J by 2 bases, with 5 bases of the junction left unmatched. The DNA of the CDR3 is TGTGCCATCAGCACTGCTAGCGGGACCTACGAGCAGTACTTC. Its translation: CAISTASGTYEQYF.

The chain links TRBV7-9 to TRBJ2-1; TRBD1 might be the D (6 bases). Germline CDR1 is SEHNR and CDR2 is FQNEAQ (reference sequence). Trimming left V 6 bases short and J 1 base short, with 13 bases between. The CDR3 has 15 residues. Here the CDR3 DNA reads TGTGCCAGCAGTAGAGGGCAGGGGTCCTACAATGAGCAGTTCTTC. Encoded protein: CASSRGQGSYNEQFF.

The chain is built from TRBV10-2 and TRBJ2-1; tentatively, D is TRBD1 (5 bases). The CDR3 totals 13 residues. The germline gives CDR1 WSHSY, CDR2 SAAADI. The ends were cut back, 6 bases at V and 7 bases at J, with 13 bases in the middle. The CDR3 reads CASRGRGLNEQFF. For the CDR3, the DNA is TGCGCCAGCAGAGGTAGGGGTCTGAATGAGCAGTTCTTC.

This rearrangement joins TRBV5-1 to TRBJ1-1, with D perhaps TRBD1 (5 bases). Trimming removed 0 bases at V and 1 base at J, with 19 bases between. CDR1 is SGHRS, CDR2 YFSETQ, per germline. The CDR3 sequence is 18 residues long. CDR3 sequence reads: CASSLGGPGEGKNTEAFF. The CDR3 bases are TGCGCCAGCAGCTTGGGGGGTCCGGGGGAGGGAAAGAACACTGAAGCTTTCTTT.

The chain links TRBV11-3 to TRBJ1-6; D is undetermined. The germline gives CDR1 SGHNT, CDR2 YENEEA. The CDR3 runs 13 residues. Trimming cost V 5 bases and J 7 bases, with 9 bases left between them. CDR3 residues: CASSRELNSPLHF. Here the CDR3 DNA reads TGTGCCAGCAGCAGGGAGTTGAATTCACCCCTCCACTTT. Full variable domain (remainder filled in from reference TRBV11-3 and TRBJ1-6): EAGVVQSPRYKIIEKKQPVAFWCNPISGHNTLYWYLQNLGQGPELLIRYENEEAVDDSQLPKDRFSAERLKGVDSTLKIQPAELGDSAVYLCASSRELNSPLHFGNGTRLTVT.

In its sample, this clone was seen a few times. The rearrangement uses TRBV28 and TRBJ2-7, with TRBD1 identical over 7 bases. The V gene's germline CDR1 is MDHEN and CDR2 SYDVKM. Trimming removed 4 bases from V and 2 bases from J; junction bases left unmatched: 5. This CDR3 is 14 amino acids long. CDR3 DNA sequence: TGTGCCAGCAGTTCGGACAGGAACGCCTACGAGCAGTACTTC. This codes for CASSSDRNAYEQYF.

Only one count was recorded for this clone. The chain carries TRBV18 and TRBJ2-5; D is perhaps TRBD2 (6 bases). Per the germline V gene, CDR1 is KGHSH and CDR2 is LQKENI. The CDR3 covers 15 residues. V lost 0 bases to trimming and J lost 5 bases, with 13 bases between them. CDR3 amino acids: CASSPPGGFGETQYF. The CDR3 bases are TGTGCCAGCTCACCACCGGGAGGTTTCGGGGAGACCCAGTACTTC.

The chain is built from TRBV5-1 and TRBJ2-2, with TRBD2 matching 7 bases. The CDR3 loop spans 17 amino acids. The V gene's germline CDR1 is SGHRS and CDR2 YFSETQ. The V segment lost 0 bases and the J segment 6 bases; nucleotides outside the gene matches: 11. In DNA form, the CDR3 reads TGCGCCAGCAGCTTGGGGACTAGTAGTTATAAGGCCGGGGAGCTGTTTTTT. Its protein product is CASSLGTSSYKAGELFF.

The sample holds one count of this clone. The chain couples TRBV19 to TRBJ1-1; D perhaps matches TRBD1 (6 bases). V was pared by 2 bases and J by 0 bases, with 10 bases between. CDR1 LNHDA and CDR2 SQIVND come from the germline V gene (reference sequence). This CDR3 comprises 15 residues. The CDR3 spells CASSIWGQLNTEAFF. Written as DNA, the CDR3 is TGTGCCAGTAGTATATGGGGGCAGCTGAACACTGAAGCTTTCTTT. The full variable domain, rest sourced from reference TRBV19 and TRBJ1-1, is DGGITQSPKYLFRKEGQNVTLSCEQNLNHDAMYWYRQDPGQGLRLIYYSQIVNDFQKGDIAEGYSVSREKKESFPLTVTSAQKNPTAFYLCASSIWGQLNTEAFFGQGTRLTVV.

This clone has a single count. The CDR3 nucleotides are TGTGCCAGCTCACCAGGGACAAAAGAGACCCAGTACTTC. Translating gives CASSPGTKETQYF. The gene calls are TRBV18 and TRBJ2-5, with a possible D match to TRBD1 (6 bases). V gave up 2 bases and J gave up 3 bases, with 7 bases separating them. In germline, CDR1 is KGHSH, CDR2 LQKENI. CDR3 size: 13 residues.

The chain links TRBV5-1 to TRBJ1-1, with TRBD1 matching 8 bases. Germline V gene sequence: CDR1 SGHRS, CDR2 YFSETQ. V shed 0 bases, J shed 1 base, and the junction held 2 bases outside the gene matches. This CDR3 has 15 amino acids. In DNA, the CDR3 is TGCGCCAGCAGCTTGGCAGACAGGGGGAACACTGAAGCTTTCTTT. It codes for CASSLADRGNTEAFF.

The chain recombines TRBV10-3 with TRBJ2-6, with D perhaps TRBD2 (6 bases). In germline, CDR1 is ENHRY, CDR2 SYGVKD. V lost 7 bases and J 1 base, leaving 11 bases between the germline ends. This CDR3 comprises 15 residues. The CDR3 DNA sequence: TGTGCCATCACCCCCGGGAGTTCTGGGGCCAACGTCCTGACTTTC. It is translated as CAITPGSSGANVLTF.